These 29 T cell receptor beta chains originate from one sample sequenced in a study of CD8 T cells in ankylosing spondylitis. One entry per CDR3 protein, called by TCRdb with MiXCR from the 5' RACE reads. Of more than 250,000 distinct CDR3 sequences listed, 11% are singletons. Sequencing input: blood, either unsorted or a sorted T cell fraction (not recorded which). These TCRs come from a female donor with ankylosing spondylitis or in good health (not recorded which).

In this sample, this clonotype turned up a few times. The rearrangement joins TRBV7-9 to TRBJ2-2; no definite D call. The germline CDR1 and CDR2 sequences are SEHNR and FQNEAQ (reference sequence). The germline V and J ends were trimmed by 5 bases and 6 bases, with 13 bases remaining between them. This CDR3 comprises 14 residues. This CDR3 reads CASSRATSAGELFF. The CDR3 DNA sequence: TGTGCCAGCAGCCGCGCCACGTCGGCCGGGGAGCTGTTTTTT.

In DNA form, the CDR3 reads TGCGCCAGTAATCCGGGCTCCGAGCAAACTTTTTCCTCCTACAATGAGCAGTTCTTC. Translated, it gives CASNPGSEQTFSSYNEQFF. This chain uses TRBV5-1 with TRBJ2-1; D is uncertain. The CDR3 length is 19 residues. Trimming stripped 8 bases from V and 0 bases from J, with 27 bases between. Germline V gene data show CDR1 as SGHRS and CDR2 as YFSETQ.

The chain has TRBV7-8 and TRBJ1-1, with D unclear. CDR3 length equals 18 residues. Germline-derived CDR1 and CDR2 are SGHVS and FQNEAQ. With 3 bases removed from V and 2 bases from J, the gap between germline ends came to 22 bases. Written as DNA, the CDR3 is TGTGCCAGCAGCTTTAGTACCCTGACTGGGGTCTCAAACACTGAAGCTTTCTTT. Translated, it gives CASSFSTLTGVSNTEAFF. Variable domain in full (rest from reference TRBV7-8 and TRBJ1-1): GAGVSQSPRYKVAKRGQDVALRCDPISGHVSLFWYQQALGQGPEFLTYFQNEAQLDKSGLPSDRFFAERPEGSVSTLKIQRTQQEDSAVYLCASSFSTLTGVSNTEAFFGQGTRLTVV.

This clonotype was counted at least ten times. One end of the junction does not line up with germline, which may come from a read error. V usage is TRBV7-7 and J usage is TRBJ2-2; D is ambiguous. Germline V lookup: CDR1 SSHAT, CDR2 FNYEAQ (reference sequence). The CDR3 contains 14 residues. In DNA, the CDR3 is TGTGCTAGCAGCTTAGGTTTTTCGACCGGGGAGCTGTTTTTT. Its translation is CASSLGFSTGELFF.

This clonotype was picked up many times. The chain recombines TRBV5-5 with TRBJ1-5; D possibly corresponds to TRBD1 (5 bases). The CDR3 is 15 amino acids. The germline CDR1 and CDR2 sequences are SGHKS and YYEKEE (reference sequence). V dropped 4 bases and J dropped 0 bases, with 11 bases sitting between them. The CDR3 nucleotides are TGTGCCAGCAGCCCAGGGTCCTCTAGCAATCAGCCCCAGCATTTT. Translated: CASSPGSSSNQPQHF.

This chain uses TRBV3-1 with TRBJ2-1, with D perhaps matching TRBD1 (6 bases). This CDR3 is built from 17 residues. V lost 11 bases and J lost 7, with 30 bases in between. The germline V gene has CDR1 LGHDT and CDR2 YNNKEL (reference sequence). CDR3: CACCQDRTGKVSNEQFF. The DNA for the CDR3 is TGTGCCTGCTGCCAAGACCGAACAGGGAAGGTGTCAAATGAGCAGTTCTTC.

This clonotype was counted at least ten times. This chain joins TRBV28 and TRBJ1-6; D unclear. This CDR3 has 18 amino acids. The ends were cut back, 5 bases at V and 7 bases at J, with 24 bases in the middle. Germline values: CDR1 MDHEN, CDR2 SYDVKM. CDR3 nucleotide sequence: TGTGCCAGCAGTGCCCCTAATGGAGGAATTGGCATGAATTCACCCCTCCACTTT. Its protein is CASSAPNGGIGMNSPLHF.

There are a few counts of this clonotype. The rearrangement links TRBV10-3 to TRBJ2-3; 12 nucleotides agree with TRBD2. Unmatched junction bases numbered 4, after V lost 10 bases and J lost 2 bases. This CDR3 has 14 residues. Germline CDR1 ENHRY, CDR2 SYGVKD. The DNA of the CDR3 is TGTGCCACTACTAGCGGGAGGCACACAGATACGCAGTATTTT. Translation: CATTSGRHTDTQYF.

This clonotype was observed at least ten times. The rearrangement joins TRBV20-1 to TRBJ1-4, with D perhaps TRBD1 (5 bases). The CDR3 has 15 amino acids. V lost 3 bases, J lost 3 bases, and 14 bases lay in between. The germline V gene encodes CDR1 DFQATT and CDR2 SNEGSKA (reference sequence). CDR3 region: CSARGYGTPNEKLFF. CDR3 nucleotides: TGCAGTGCTAGGGGGTATGGGACCCCTAATGAAAAACTGTTTTTT.

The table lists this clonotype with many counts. CDR3 residues: CASRPGDTQYF. For the CDR3, the DNA is TGTGCCAGCCGCCCGGGAGATACGCAGTATTTT. The rearrangement joins TRBV12-3 or TRBV12-4 to TRBJ2-3; no definite D call. This CDR3 comprises 11 residues. Trimming removed 8 bases from V and 5 bases from J, with 8 bases in between.

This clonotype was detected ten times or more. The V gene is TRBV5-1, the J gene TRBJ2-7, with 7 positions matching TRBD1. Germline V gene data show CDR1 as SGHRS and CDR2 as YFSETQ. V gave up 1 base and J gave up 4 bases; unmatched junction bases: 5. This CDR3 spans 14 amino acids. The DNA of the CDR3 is TGCGCCAGCAGCTTGTTACAGGGGATGTACGAGCAGTACTTC. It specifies CASSLLQGMYEQYF.

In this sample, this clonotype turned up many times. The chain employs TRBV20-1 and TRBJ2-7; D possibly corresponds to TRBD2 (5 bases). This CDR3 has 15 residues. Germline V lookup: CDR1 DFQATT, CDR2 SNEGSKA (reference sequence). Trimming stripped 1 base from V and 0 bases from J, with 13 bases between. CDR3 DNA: TGCAGTGCTAGAGTGCGGGTTAGGAGCTCCTACGAGCAGTACTTC. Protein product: CSARVRVRSSYEQYF.

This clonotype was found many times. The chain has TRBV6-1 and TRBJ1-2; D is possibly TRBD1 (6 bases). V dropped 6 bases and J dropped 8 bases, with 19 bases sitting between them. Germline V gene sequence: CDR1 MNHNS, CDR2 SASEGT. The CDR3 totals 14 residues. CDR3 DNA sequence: TGTGCCAGCAGCTTTAGAGGGGGGCATGAAGGCTACACCTTC. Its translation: CASSFRGGHEGYTF.

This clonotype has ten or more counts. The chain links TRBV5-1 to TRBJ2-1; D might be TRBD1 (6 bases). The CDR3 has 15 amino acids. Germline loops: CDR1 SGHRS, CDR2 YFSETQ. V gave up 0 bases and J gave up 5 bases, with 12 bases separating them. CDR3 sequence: CASSLADGTNNEQFF. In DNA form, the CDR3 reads TGCGCCAGCAGCTTGGCCGACGGGACAAACAATGAGCAGTTCTTC.

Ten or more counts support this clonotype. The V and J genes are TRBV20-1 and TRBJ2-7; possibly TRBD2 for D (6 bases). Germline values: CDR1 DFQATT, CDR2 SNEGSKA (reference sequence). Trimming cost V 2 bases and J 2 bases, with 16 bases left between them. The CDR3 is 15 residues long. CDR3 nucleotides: TGCAGTGCTAGACCCCTCCTGGAGGGGACCTACGAGCAGTACTTC. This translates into CSARPLLEGTYEQYF.

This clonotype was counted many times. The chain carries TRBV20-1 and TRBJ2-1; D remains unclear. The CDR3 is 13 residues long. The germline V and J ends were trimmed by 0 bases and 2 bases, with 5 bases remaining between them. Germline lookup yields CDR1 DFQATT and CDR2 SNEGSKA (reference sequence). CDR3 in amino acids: CSARDMTYNEQFF. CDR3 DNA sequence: TGCAGTGCTAGAGACATGACCTACAATGAGCAGTTCTTC.

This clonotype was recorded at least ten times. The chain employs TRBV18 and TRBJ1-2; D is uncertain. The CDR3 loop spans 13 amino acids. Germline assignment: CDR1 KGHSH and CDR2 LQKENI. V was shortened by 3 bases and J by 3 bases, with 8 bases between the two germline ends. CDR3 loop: CASSPSTYYGYTF. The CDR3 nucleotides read TGTGCCAGCTCACCGTCCACCTACTATGGCTACACCTTC.

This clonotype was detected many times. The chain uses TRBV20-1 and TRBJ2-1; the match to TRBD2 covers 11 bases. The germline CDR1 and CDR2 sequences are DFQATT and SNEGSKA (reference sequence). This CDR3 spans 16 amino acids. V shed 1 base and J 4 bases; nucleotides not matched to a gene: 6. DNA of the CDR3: TGCAGTGCTAGAGGATCGGGACTAGCGGTTTACAATGAGCAGTTCTTC. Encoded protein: CSARGSGLAVYNEQFF.

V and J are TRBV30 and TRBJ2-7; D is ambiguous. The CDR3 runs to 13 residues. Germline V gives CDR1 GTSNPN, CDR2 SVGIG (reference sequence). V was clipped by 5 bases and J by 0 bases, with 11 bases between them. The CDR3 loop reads CAWLSGGSYEQYF. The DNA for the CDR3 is TGTGCCTGGCTTTCCGGCGGCTCCTACGAGCAGTACTTC.

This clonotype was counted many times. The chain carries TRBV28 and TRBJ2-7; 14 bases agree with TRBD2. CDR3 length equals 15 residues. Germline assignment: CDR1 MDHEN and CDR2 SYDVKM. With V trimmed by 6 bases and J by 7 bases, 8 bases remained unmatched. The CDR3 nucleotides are TGTGCCAGCAGCGGGACGGGACTAGCGGGAGTTGAGCAGTACTTC. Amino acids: CASSGTGLAGVEQYF. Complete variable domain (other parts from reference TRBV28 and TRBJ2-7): DVKVTQSSRYLVKRTGEKVFLECVQDMDHENMFWYRQDPGLGLRLIYFSYDVKMKEKGDIPEGYSVSREKKERFSLILESASTNQTSMYLCASSGTGLAGVEQYFGPGTRLTVT.

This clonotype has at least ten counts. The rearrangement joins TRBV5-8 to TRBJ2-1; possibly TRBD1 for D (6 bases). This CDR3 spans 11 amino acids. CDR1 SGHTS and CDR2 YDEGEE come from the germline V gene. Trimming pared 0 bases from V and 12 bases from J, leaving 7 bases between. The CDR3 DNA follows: TGTGCCAGCAGCTTGGTGGGGGCGCAGTTCTTC. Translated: CASSLVGAQFF.

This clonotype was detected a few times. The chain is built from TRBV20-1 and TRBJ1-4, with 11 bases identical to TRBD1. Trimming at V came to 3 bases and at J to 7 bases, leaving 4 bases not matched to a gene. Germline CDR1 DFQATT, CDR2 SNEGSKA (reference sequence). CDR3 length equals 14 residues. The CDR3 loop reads CSARGQGVTEKLFF. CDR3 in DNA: TGCAGTGCTAGGGGACAGGGGGTAACTGAAAAACTGTTTTTT.

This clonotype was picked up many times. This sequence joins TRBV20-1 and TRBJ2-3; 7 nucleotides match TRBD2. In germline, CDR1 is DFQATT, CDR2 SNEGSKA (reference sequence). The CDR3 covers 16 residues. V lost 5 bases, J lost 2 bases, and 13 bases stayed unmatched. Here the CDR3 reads CSALALLAPLTDTQYF. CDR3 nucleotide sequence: TGCAGTGCTCTTGCCTTACTAGCGCCTCTCACAGATACGCAGTATTTT.

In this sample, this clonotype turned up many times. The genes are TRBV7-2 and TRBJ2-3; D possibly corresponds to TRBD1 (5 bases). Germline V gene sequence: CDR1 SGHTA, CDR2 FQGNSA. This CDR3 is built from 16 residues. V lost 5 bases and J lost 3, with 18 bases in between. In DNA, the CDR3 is TGTGCCAGCAGCGCTCAGAGCGACCCAGGGACAGATACGCAGTATTTT. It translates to CASSAQSDPGTDTQYF.

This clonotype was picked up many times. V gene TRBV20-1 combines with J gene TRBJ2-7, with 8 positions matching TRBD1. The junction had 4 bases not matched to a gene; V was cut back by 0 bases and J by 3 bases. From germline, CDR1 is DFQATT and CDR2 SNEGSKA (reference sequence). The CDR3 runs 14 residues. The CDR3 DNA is TGCAGTGCTAGAGATATGGACAGGGTCTACGAGCAGTACTTC. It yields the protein CSARDMDRVYEQYF.

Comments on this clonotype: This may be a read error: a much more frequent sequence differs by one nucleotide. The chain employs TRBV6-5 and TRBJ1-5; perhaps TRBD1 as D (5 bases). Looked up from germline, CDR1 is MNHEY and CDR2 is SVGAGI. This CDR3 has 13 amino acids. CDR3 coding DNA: TGTGCCAGCAGTTACCGACAGAATCACCCCCAGCATTTT. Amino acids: CASSYRQNHPQHF.

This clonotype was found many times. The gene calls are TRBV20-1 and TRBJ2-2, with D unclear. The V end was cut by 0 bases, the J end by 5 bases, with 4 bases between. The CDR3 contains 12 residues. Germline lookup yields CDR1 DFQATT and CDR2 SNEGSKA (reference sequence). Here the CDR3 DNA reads TGCAGTGCTAGAGAGGGGACCGGGGAGCTGTTTTTT. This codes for CSAREGTGELFF.

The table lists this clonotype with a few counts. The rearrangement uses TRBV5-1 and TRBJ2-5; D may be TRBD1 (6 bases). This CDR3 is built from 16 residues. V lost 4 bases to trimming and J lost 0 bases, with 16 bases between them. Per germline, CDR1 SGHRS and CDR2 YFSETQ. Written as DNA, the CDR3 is TGCGCCAGCAGCCAAGGACCTCAGGGGAACCAAGAGACCCAGTACTTC. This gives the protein CASSQGPQGNQETQYF. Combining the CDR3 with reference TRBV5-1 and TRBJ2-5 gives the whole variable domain KAGVTQTPRYLIKTRGQQVTLSCSPISGHRSVSWYQQTPGQGLQFLFEYFSETQRNKGNFPGRFSGRQFSNSRSEMNVSTLELGDSALYLCASSQGPQGNQETQYFGPGTRLLVL.

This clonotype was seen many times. The CDR3 sequence is CATSDSLYEQFF. CDR3 nucleotides: TGTGCCACCAGTGACTCCTTATATGAGCAGTTCTTC. The chain recombines TRBV24-1 with TRBJ2-1, with D uncertain. Trimming left V 4 bases short and J 8 bases short, with 8 bases between. This CDR3 comprises 12 residues. Per germline, CDR1 KGHDR and CDR2 SFDVKD.